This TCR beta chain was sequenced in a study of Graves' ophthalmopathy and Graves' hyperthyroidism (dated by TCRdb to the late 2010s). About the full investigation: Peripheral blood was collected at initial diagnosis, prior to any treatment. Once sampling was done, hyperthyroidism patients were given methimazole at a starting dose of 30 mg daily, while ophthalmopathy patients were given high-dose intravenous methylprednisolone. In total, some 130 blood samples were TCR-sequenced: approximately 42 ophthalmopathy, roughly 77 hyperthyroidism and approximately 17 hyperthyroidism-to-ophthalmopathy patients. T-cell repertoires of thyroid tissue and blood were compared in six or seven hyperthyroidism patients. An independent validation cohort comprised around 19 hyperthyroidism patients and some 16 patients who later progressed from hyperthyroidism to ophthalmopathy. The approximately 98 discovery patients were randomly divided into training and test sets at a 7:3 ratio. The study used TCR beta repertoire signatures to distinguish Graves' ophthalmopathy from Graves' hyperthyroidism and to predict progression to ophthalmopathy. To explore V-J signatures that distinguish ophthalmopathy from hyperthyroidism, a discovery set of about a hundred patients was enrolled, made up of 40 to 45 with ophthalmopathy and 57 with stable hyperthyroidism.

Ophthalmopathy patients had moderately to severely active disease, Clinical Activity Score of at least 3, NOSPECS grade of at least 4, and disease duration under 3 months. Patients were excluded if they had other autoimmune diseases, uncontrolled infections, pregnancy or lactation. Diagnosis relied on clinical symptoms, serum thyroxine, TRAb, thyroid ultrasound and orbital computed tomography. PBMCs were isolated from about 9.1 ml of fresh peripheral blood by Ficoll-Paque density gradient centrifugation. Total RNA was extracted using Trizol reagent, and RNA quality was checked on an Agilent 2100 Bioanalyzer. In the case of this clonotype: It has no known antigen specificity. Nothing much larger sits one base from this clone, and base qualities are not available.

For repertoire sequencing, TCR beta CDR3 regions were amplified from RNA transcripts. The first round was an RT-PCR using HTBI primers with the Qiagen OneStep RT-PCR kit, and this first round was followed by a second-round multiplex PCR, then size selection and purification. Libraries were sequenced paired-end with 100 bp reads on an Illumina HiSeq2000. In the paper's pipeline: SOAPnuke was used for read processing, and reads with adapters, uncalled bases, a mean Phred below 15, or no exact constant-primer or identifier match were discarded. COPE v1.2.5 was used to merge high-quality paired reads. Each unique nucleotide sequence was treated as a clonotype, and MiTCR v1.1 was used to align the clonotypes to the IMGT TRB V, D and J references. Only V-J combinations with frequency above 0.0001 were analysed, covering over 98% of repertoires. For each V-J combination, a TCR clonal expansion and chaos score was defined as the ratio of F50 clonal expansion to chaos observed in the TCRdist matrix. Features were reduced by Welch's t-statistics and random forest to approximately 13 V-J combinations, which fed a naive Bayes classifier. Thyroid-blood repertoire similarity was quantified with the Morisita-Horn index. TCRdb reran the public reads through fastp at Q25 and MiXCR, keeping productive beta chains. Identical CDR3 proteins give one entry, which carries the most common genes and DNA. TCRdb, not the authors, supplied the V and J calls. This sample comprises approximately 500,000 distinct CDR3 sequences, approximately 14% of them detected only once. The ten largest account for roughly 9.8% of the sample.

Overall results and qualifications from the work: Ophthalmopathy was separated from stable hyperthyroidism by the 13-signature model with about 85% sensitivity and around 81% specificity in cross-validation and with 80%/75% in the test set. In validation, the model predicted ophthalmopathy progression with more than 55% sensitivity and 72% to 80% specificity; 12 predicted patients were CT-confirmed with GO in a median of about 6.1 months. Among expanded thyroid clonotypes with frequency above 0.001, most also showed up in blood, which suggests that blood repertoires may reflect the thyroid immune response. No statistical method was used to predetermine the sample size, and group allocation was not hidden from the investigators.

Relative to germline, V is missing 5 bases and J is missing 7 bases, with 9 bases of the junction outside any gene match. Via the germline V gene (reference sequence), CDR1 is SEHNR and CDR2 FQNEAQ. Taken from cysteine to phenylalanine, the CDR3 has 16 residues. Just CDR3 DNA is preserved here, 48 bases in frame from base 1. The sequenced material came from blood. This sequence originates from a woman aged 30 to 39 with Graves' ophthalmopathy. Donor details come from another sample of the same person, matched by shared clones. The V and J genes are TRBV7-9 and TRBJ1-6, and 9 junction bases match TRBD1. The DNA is TGTGCCAGCAGCCTACGGACAGGGGTTCGGAATTCACCCCTCCACTTT. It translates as CASSLRTGVRNSPLHF.